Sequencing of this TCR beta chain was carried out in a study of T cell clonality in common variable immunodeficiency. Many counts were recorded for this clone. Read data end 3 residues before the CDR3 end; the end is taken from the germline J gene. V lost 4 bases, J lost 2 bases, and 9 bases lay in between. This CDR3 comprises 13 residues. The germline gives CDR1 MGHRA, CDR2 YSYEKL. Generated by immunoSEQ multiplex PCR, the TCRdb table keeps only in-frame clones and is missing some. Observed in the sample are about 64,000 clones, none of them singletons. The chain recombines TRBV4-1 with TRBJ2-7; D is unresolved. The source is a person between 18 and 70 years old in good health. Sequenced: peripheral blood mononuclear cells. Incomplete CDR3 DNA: TGCGCCAGCAGCCTCCAGGAAACCTACGAG. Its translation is CASSLQETYE. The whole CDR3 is CASSLQETYEQYF.